What follows is one T cell receptor (beta chain) and its context. Its antigen is currently unknown. The sample holds other DNA sequences that translate to the same CDR3. The method was immunoSEQ multiplex PCR; TCRdb's version includes in-frame clones alone and lacks a portion of them. The sample lists around 2.3 million clones; approximately 96% were seen once. This CDR3 has 15 residues. V shed 0 bases, J shed 1 base, and the junction held 2 bases outside the gene matches. The germline V gene has CDR1 SGHRS and CDR2 YFSETQ. The split of CD4+ cells yielded CD45RA+ naive and CD45RA-negative memory subsets. This specimen belongs to a study of shared clonotypes between healthy human individuals. Whole-study findings and limits: Memory subsets generally showed smaller estimated richness than naive subsets did. Researchers sampled blood only, noting tissue repertoires likely differ.

V usage is TRBV5-1 and J usage is TRBJ2-7; TRBD2 matches at 9 bases. The receptor was derived from a man younger than 35 in good health. Source material: naive CD4+ T cells sorted from blood. Described subset: CD45RA+ positively selected. DNA for the CDR3: TGCGCCAGCAGCTTGGTTGCGGGGGGGTCCTACGAGCAGTACTTC. Amino acids: CASSLVAGGSYEQYF.